This T cell receptor beta chain stems from a study of cytomegalovirus exposure and HLA in healthy donors. In the case of this clone: The antigen remains undetermined.

V lost 4 bases, J lost 5 bases, and 9 bases stayed unmatched. This CDR3 spans 14 amino acids. The germline CDR1 and CDR2 sequences are SGHNT and YYREEE (reference sequence). Findings and caveats of the study: It was reported that the classifier diagnosed cytomegalovirus status with high specificity and sensitivity in both the original and validation cohorts. Generally TCR sequences proved uncommon, though certain public TCRs appeared in numerous donors. Specificity of a few CMV-associated chains for CMV antigens was verified in vitro.

Profiling relied on immunoSEQ multiplex PCR, and the TCRdb table lists in-frame clones only, not all of them. The data hold a few hundred thousand clones, with roughly 90% observed a single time. The sequence was collected from a woman between 18 and 29 years old in good health and CMV-seronegative. Sequencing input: PBMCs. J is TRBJ2-7 and V is TRBV5-4; 7 positions match TRBD2. The CDR3 spells CASSHHSGSNEQYF. CDR3 in DNA: TGTGCCAGCAGCCATCATAGCGGGTCCAACGAGCAGTACTTC.